This TCR beta chain was found in a study of Ad26.COV2.S vaccination and SARS-CoV-2 variants (dated by TCRdb to the early 2020s). Regarding the study in general: Donors in the vaccine arm were drawn from COV1001, a phase I-IIa trial of Ad26.COV2.S in healthy adults that was multicentre, randomized, double-blind and placebo-controlled. TCRbeta repertoire sequencing served as the tool for gauging how specific and how broad the SARS-CoV-2-reactive T cell receptors were following Ad26.COV2.S vaccination. Trial participants were randomized into five groups of five: low-dose or high-dose Ad26.COV2.S given once or twice, or placebo on both occasions. The TCR-sequenced set comprised approximately 32 samples: approximately 20 Ad26.COV2.S vaccine recipients, 5 placebo recipients and 8 SARS-CoV-2 convalescent individuals. Investigators remained blinded to trial group allocation during experiments and outcome assessment. Dosing of Ad26.COV2.S was intramuscular, at either 5x10^10 or 1x10^11 viral particles, delivered as one shot or as two shots spaced 56 days apart. General conclusions and limits of the study: Higher spike-specific TCR breadth was observed in Ad26.COV2.S recipients than in placebo recipients (P = 0.0014). It was noted by the authors that total T cell responses may have been underestimated by the TCR breadth and depth analyses. Comparable non-spike TCR breadth was observed between vaccine and placebo recipients, consistent with only spike being contained in the vaccine. Substantial breadth of spike-specific CD8+ and CD4+ T cell responses was reported after vaccination. Comparing responses between vaccine doses or regimens was not something the study was powered to do.

The immunoSEQ Assay was used to sequence TCRbeta CDR3 regions. After extraction, genomic DNA underwent amplification by bias-controlled multiplex PCR, followed by high-throughput sequencing. The study's processing was this. To quantify the absolute abundance of every unique TCRbeta CDR3 region, sequences were collapsed and filtered. Usable DNA was measured by amplifying reference genes present in all nucleated cells, and TCRbeta template counts were normalized to that usable DNA to estimate T cell fraction. Repertoire TCRs were annotated as SARS-CoV-2-specific by exact matching of V gene, CDR3 amino acid sequence and J gene to a known reactive TCR set. MIRA supplied the reference SARS-CoV-2 TCR set, which was filtered for enrichment in COVID-19-positive ImmuneCODE repertoires so that public or cross-reactive TCRs were removed. Using the MIRA antigens, annotated TCRs were further analysed by specific ORF or by position within an ORF. Breadth was defined as annotated unique rearrangements over total unique productive rearrangements; depth was the summed frequency of those rearrangements. Group comparisons of TCR breadth used two-sided Wilcoxon rank-sum tests. In TCRdb, the immuneACCESS table is reduced to in-frame sequences with V and J assigned. These tables do not hold every clone; where another copy was compared, an unresolved V gene accounts for under half, and the others remain unexplained. V and J calls plus clone size are reproduced from that table; the DNA served to infer D and trimming. Present in this sample are roughly 420,000 clones, roughly 88% of which were seen just once. The top ten constitute about 4% of the sample.

The treatment or condition tag for this specimen amounts to: 19 received Ad26.COV2.S at low or high dose, single or two shots; about 5 received placebo; per-sample allocation not given. Repertoires of vaccine and placebo recipients were sequenced from samples collected on day 63 after the first injection. In Cohort 1b, fewer than 30 adults aged 18-55 years were enrolled at a single site in Boston, USA, between 29 July and 7 August 2020. As a vaccine, Ad26.COV2.S was a replication-incompetent adenovirus type 26 vector that expressed a prefusion-stabilized SARS-CoV-2 spike protein derived from the original Wuhan strain. The CDR3 goes from the cysteine to the phenylalanine over 13 residues. The read is trimmed to its CDR3 DNA, 39 bases read in frame from base 1. Based on the germline V gene (reference sequence), the CDR1 and CDR2 sequences are LNHDA and SQIVND. V is shortened by 6 bases, J by 4 bases, and the region joining them spans 10 bases.

As to this clone: The antigen it recognizes is unknown. The input lacks base qualities; no much larger clone sits a single base away.

The receptor chain draws on TRBV19 and TRBJ2-1; no D segment can be confidently identified. This TCR was recovered from a person aged 18-65 years who received the Ad26.COV2.S COVID-19 vaccine or a placebo. The source material was peripheral blood, sampled in a trial of Ad26.COV2.S vaccine versus placebo. Here the CDR3 is given as CASSPFGYNEQFF. The bases read TGTGCCAGTAGCCCTTTTGGTTACAATGAGCAGTTCTTC.